A single sample gave rise to the 24 T cell receptor beta chains below, sequenced in a study of T cells in Graves' hyperthyroidism and ophthalmopathy. Amplification of TCR beta CDR3 regions was performed using RNA transcripts as template. The HTBI primer set drove a first-round RT-PCR of the TCR CDR3. MiXCR, run by TCRdb on the multiplex PCR reads, gives a single entry per CDR3 protein. The table lists around 350,000 distinct CDR3 sequences, about a fifth of them singletons, with about 4% in the top ten. The sequencing input was blood. The origin of the receptors is a woman under 30 with Graves' hyperthyroidism.

This clonotype was seen repeatedly, ten times or more. The chain is built from TRBV27 and TRBJ1-2, with D perhaps TRBD1 (6 bases). Trimming took off 0 bases at V and 8 bases at J, with 13 bases between the two ends. CDR1 is MNHEY and CDR2 is SMNVEV in the germline V gene (reference sequence). This CDR3 comprises 14 residues. The CDR3 DNA sequence: TGTGCCAGCAGTTTATCCTACAGGGAGGGCGGCTACACCTTC. Residues: CASSLSYREGGYTF.

The chain recombines TRBV6-1 with TRBJ2-7; no clear D gene. The CDR3 covers 13 residues. Germline assignment: CDR1 MNHNS and CDR2 SASEGT. The V end lost 6 bases, the J end lost 5 bases, and 14 bases lay between the germline ends. CDR3 coding DNA: TGTGCCAGCAGAAACGGATTTTGGAACGAGCAGTACTTC. Translating it yields CASRNGFWNEQYF.

There are many counts of this clonotype. The chain carries TRBV2 and TRBJ1-2; 7 bases agree with TRBD1. Germline-derived CDR1 and CDR2 are SNHLY and FYNNEI. The V segment lost 6 bases and the J segment 3 bases; nucleotides outside the gene matches: 4. The CDR3 has 13 residues. This chain's CDR3 is CASRFDRDYGYTF. The CDR3 DNA reads TGTGCCAGCAGGTTTGACAGGGACTATGGCTACACCTTC.

Notes on this clonotype: This may be a read error, as it is one base from a much larger clone. This rearrangement joins TRBV5-1 to TRBJ1-1; no firm D call. The CDR3 has 12 residues. CDR1 is SGHRS, CDR2 YFSETQ, per germline. V gave up 8 bases and J gave up 2 bases, with 10 bases separating them. For the CDR3, the DNA is TGCGCCAGGCGGCATGGCAACACTGAAGCTTTCTTT. This codes for CARRHGNTEAFF.

The table lists this clonotype with many counts. This chain connects TRBV20-1 to TRBJ1-5, with D possibly matching TRBD1 (5 bases). Germline lookup yields CDR1 DFQATT and CDR2 SNEGSKA (reference sequence). This CDR3 is 15 amino acids long. V was cut by 3 bases and J by 4 bases, with 16 bases left in between. Here the CDR3 reads CSASDPWQGNQPQHF. The CDR3 bases are TGCAGTGCTAGCGACCCTTGGCAGGGTAATCAGCCCCAGCATTTT.

This clonotype was recorded many times. V is TRBV20-1 and J is TRBJ2-7, with D tentatively TRBD1 or TRBD2 (5 bases each). CDR1 is DFQATT and CDR2 is SNEGSKA in the germline V gene (reference sequence). The CDR3 has 16 residues. Trimming pared 4 bases from V and 4 bases from J, leaving 23 bases between. CDR3 nucleotide sequence: TGCAGTGCTAAACCCTTCGACAGACGAGGAGGTTACGAGCAGTACTTC. This encodes CSAKPFDRRGGYEQYF.

This chain connects TRBV6-1 to TRBJ1-5; D perhaps matches TRBD1 (6 bases). CDR3 size: 13 residues. Deletions cut 6 bases from V and 3 bases from J, with 9 bases between. Germline V gene sequence: CDR1 MNHNS, CDR2 SASEGT. The CDR3 is CASRGGVNQPQHF. As DNA, the CDR3 is TGTGCCAGCAGAGGGGGAGTCAATCAGCCCCAGCATTTT.

This CDR3 reads CASSLGRARRLVGQYF. The DNA of the CDR3 is TGTGCCAGCAGCTTAGGGAGGGCCCGGCGTCTAGTAGGGCAGTACTTC. The J gene is TRBJ2-7, the V gene TRBV11-2; weak D call: TRBD2 (6 bases). The germline CDR1 and CDR2 sequences are SGHAT and FQNNGV. CDR3 length: 16 amino acids. V dropped 1 base and J dropped 9 bases, with 22 bases sitting between them.

The chain carries TRBV7-9 and TRBJ2-7, with a possible D match to TRBD1 (6 bases). Trimming took off 5 bases at V and 6 bases at J, with 17 bases between the two ends. The CDR3 runs to 14 residues. Germline CDR1 and CDR2: SEHNR and FQNEAQ (reference sequence). This chain's CDR3 is CASSVDSRLGEQYF. The CDR3 region has the DNA TGTGCCAGCAGCGTGGACAGTCGTTTAGGCGAGCAGTACTTC.

On this clonotype: A much bigger clone sits one base away, suggesting this may be a read error. The chain employs TRBV12-3 or TRBV12-4 and TRBJ2-7; 7 positions match TRBD1. The CDR3 runs 15 residues. After removal of 2 bases from V and 2 bases from J, the junction contained 6 bases not matched to a gene. The chain's CDR3 is CASSLKSGGTYEQYV. As DNA, the CDR3 is TGTGCCAGCAGTTTAAAGTCAGGGGGTACCTACGAGCAGTACGTC.

This clonotype appeared many times. The CDR3 DNA sequence: TGTGCCATCAGTGGTGTATTCATGGAGACCCAGTACTTC. It encodes CAISGVFMETQYF. The chain combines TRBV10-3 with TRBJ2-5; D gene ambiguous. Germline lookup yields CDR1 ENHRY and CDR2 SYGVKD. The CDR3 contains 13 residues. V was shortened by 4 bases and J by 5 bases, with 11 bases between the two germline ends.

This clonotype was seen at least ten times. The gene calls are TRBV2 and TRBJ1-1; D is undetermined. The germline V gene has CDR1 SNHLY and CDR2 FYNNEI. V shed 9 bases and J shed 0 bases, with 8 bases lying between them. The CDR3 covers 12 residues. The CDR3 sequence is CASTIMNTEAFF. For the CDR3, the DNA is TGTGCCAGTACCATTATGAACACTGAAGCTTTCTTT.

This clonotype was counted ten times or more. The chain couples TRBV2 to TRBJ1-1, with D hard to call. The CDR3 has 13 amino acids. The V end was cut by 2 bases, the J end by 3 bases, with 7 bases between. Germline values: CDR1 SNHLY, CDR2 FYNNEI. CDR3 protein: CASSEQVDTEAFF. As DNA, the CDR3 is TGTGCCAGCAGTGAACAGGTCGACACTGAAGCTTTCTTT.

This clonotype was observed many times. The rearrangement joins TRBV6-5 to TRBJ2-7; no clear D. V was trimmed by 2 bases and J by 3 bases, leaving 11 bases between them. The length of the CDR3 is 14 residues. Germline assignment: CDR1 MNHEY and CDR2 SVGAGI. The DNA of the CDR3 is TGTGCCAGCAGTTACGACGGCACATACTACGAGCAGTACTTC. Translating gives CASSYDGTYYEQYF.

This clonotype was counted many times. The V and J genes are TRBV2 and TRBJ1-2, with D possibly TRBD1 on 6 matching bases. The CDR3 runs to 15 residues. The V and J ends lost 7 bases and 4 bases respectively, with 19 bases between them. From germline, CDR1 is SNHLY and CDR2 FYNNEI. The CDR3 DNA reads as TGTGCCAGCATGGGGCCTCAGGGGACCTCCTATGGCTACACCTTC. The encoded protein is CASMGPQGTSYGYTF.

This clonotype was observed a handful of times. V and J are TRBV29-1 and TRBJ2-2, with a tentative D call TRBD2 (6 bases). Looked up from germline, CDR1 is SQVTM and CDR2 is ANQGSEA. V lost 0 bases to trimming and J lost 4 bases, with 9 bases between them. CDR3 size: 14 residues. CDR3 DNA sequence: TGCAGCGTTGAAGAGGGGGGAACCACCGGGGAGCTGTTTTTT. It translates to CSVEEGGTTGELFF.

V is TRBV3-1 and J is TRBJ2-5; D unresolved. The germline V gene has CDR1 LGHDT and CDR2 YNNKEL (reference sequence). CDR3 length: 13 amino acids. Trimming cost V 1 base and J 2 bases, with 5 bases left between them. The CDR3 bases are TGTGCCAGCAGCCAAGGGCCACAAGAGACCCAGTACTTC. It specifies CASSQGPQETQYF.

This clonotype was seen at least ten times. The V gene is TRBV20-1, the J gene TRBJ2-7; perhaps TRBD2 as D (6 bases). Looked up from germline, CDR1 is DFQATT and CDR2 is SNEGSKA (reference sequence). The CDR3 extends over 15 amino acids. V was clipped by 0 bases and J by 7 bases, with 19 bases between them. The CDR3 nucleotides read TGCAGTGCTAGAGATCAACTAGCCGGGTTTGGGGAGCAGTACTTC. It is translated as CSARDQLAGFGEQYF.

This clonotype was seen many times. The chain combines TRBV10-2 with TRBJ1-2, with 7 bases identical to TRBD1. J was trimmed by 6 bases and V by 8 bases; bases with no gene match: 6. The CDR3 extends over 12 amino acids. Germline V CDR1 and CDR2: WSHSY, SAAADI. DNA of the CDR3: TGCGCCAGCGCACAGGGGTCAGATGGCTACACCTTC. It is translated as CASAQGSDGYTF.

This clonotype showed up many times. The V gene is TRBV29-1, the J gene TRBJ2-3, with D unresolved. Germline lookup yields CDR1 SQVTM and CDR2 ANQGSEA. V gave up 7 bases and J gave up 1 base, with 12 bases separating them. The length of the CDR3 is 13 residues. CDR3 protein: CSDITTRTDTQYF. The CDR3 nucleotides read TGCAGCGATATTACGACCCGCACAGATACGCAGTATTTT.

This clonotype was seen a few times. The V call is TRBV12-3 or TRBV12-4, the J call TRBJ2-3; D ambiguous. This CDR3 is 15 amino acids long. The V end lost 7 bases, the J end lost 1 base, and 15 bases lay between the germline ends. In nucleotides, the CDR3 is TGTGCCAGCAATATCCCTAATTGGGGCACAGATACGCAGTATTTT. Protein product: CASNIPNWGTDTQYF.

On this clonotype itself: A much larger clone sits a single nucleotide away, making a read error possible. This likely comes from a read error, as the CDR3 has no conserved phenylalanine or tryptophan at its end. The chain uses TRBV7-3 and TRBJ2-2; perhaps TRBD1 as D (6 bases). This CDR3 region has 15 residues. Germline V CDR1 and CDR2: SGHTA, FQGTGA. V was clipped by 4 bases and J by 4 bases, with 13 bases between them. Here the CDR3 reads CASSWGRGGTGELFL. The CDR3 coding sequence is TGTGCCAGCAGCTGGGGGAGAGGGGGCACCGGGGAGCTGTTTCTT.

This clonotype has just a few counts. This chain connects TRBV5-1 to TRBJ2-5; 10 bases are shared with TRBD1. Germline values: CDR1 SGHRS, CDR2 YFSETQ. This CDR3 region has 15 residues. V was clipped by 4 bases and J by 4 bases; unmatched bases: 7. CDR3 sequence reads: CASSRKTGGGETQYF. Written as DNA, the CDR3 is TGCGCCAGCAGCAGGAAGACAGGGGGCGGAGAGACCCAGTACTTC.

At least ten counts were recorded for this clonotype. This chain uses TRBV12-3 or TRBV12-4 with TRBJ2-5; tentatively, D is TRBD1 (5 bases). The V gene lost 2 bases and the J gene lost 2 bases, with 9 bases spanning the gap. The CDR3 totals 14 residues. In DNA, the CDR3 is TGTGCCAGCAGTTTAAGGAGACAGCAAGAGACCCAGTACTTC. Protein: CASSLRRQQETQYF.